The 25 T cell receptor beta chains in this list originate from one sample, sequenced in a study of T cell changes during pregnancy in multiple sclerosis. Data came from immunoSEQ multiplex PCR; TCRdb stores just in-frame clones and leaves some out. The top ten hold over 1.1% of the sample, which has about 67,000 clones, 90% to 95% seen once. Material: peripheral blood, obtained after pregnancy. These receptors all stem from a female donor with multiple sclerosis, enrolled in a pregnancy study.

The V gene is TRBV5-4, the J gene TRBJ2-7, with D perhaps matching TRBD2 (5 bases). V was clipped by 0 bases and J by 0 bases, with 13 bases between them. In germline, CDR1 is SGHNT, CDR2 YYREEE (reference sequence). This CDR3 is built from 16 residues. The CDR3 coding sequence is TGTGCCAGCAGCTTGGCCGTAGCGCCAAGCTCCTACGAGCAGTACTTC. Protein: CASSLAVAPSSYEQYF.

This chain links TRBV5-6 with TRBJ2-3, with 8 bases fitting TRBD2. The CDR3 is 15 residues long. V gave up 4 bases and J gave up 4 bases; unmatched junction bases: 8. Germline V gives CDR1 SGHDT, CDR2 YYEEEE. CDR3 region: CASSPLAVGPDTQYF. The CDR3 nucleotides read TGTGCCAGCAGCCCACTAGCGGTTGGGCCAGATACGCAGTATTTT.

CDR3 sequence: CASSRGLDRGGQPQHF. CDR3 in DNA: TGTGCCAGCAGCCGAGGACTGGACAGGGGCGGACAGCCCCAGCATTTT. This chain connects TRBV4-2 to TRBJ1-5; 9 nucleotides match TRBD1. Trimming removed 4 bases from V and 7 bases from J; junction bases left unmatched: 11. Per germline, CDR1 LGHNA and CDR2 YNFKEQ. The CDR3 contains 16 residues.

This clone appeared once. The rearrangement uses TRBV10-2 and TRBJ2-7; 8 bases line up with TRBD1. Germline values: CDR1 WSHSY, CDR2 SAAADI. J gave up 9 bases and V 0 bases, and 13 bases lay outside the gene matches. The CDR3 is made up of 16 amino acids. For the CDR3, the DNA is TGCGCCAGCAGTGAGTCGCTCCGGCAGGGGGCCACGGGGCAGTACTTC. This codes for CASSESLRQGATGQYF.

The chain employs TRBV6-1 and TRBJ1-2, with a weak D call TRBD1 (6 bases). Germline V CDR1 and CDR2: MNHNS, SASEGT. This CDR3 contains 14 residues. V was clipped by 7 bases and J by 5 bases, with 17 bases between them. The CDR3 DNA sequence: TGTGCCAGCAACATGGACAGCGGCACTTATGGCTACACCTTC. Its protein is CASNMDSGTYGYTF.

The CDR3 nucleotides are TGTGCCAGTAGTATGGGCAGACTAATTATACACACAGATACGCAGTATTTT. Translated: CASSMGRLIIHTDTQYF. The chain recombines TRBV19 with TRBJ2-3; tentatively, D is TRBD2 (5 bases). Trimming shortened V by 3 bases and J by 2 bases, and 18 bases separated the two germline ends. In germline, CDR1 is LNHDA, CDR2 SQIVND (reference sequence). The CDR3 is 17 amino acids.

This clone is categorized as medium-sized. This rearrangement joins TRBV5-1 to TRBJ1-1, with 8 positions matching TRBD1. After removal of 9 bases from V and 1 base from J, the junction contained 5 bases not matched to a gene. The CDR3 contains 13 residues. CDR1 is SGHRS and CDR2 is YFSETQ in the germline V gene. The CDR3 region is CATKDRANTEAFF. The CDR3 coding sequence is TGCGCCACCAAGGACAGGGCGAACACTGAAGCTTTCTTT.

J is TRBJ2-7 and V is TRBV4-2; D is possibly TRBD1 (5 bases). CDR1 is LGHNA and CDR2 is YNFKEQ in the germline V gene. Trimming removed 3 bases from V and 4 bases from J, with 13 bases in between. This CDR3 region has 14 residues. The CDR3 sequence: CASSQLTEPYEQYF. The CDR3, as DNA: TGTGCCAGCAGCCAGTTGACAGAGCCGTACGAGCAGTACTTC.

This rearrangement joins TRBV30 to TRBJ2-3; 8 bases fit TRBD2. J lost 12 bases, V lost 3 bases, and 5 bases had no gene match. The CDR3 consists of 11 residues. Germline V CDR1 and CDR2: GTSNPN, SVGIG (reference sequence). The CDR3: CAWSTREDQYF. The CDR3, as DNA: TGTGCCTGGAGCACGCGGGAGGACCAGTATTTT. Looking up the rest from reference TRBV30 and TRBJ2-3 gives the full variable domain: SQTIHQWPATLVQPVGSPLSLECTVEGTSNPNLYWYRQAAGRGLQLLFYSVGIGQISSEVPQNLSASRPQDRQFILSSKKLLLSDSGFYLCAWSTREDQYFGPGTRLTVL.

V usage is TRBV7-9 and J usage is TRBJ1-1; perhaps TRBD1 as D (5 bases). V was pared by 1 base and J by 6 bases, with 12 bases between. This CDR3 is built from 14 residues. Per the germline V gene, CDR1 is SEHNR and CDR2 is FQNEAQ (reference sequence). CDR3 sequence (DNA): TGTGCCAGCAGCTTAGTAAGGGGATCGCCTGAAGCTTTCTTT. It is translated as CASSLVRGSPEAFF.

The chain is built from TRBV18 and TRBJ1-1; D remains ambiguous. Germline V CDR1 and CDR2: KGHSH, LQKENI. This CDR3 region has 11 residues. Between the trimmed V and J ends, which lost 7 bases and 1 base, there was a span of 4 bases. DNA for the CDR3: TGTGCCAGCTACTCGAACACTGAAGCTTTCTTT. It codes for CASYSNTEAFF.

The CDR3 coding sequence is TGTGCCAGCAGCTTAGGGACGTGGCGGGAGAGCTACAATGAGCAGTTCTTC. As protein: CASSLGTWRESYNEQFF. This rearrangement joins TRBV7-9 to TRBJ2-1; 7 nucleotides agree with TRBD2. The CDR3 totals 17 residues. Germline V lookup: CDR1 SEHNR, CDR2 FQNEAQ (reference sequence). The ends lost 1 base at V and 3 bases at J; junction bases unmatched: 9.

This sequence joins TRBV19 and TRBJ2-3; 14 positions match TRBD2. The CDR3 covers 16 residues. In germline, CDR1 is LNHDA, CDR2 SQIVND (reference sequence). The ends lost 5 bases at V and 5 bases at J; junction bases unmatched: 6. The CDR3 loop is CASSLRLAGGGDTQYF. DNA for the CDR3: TGTGCCAGTAGTCTCCGACTAGCGGGAGGGGGAGATACGCAGTATTTT.

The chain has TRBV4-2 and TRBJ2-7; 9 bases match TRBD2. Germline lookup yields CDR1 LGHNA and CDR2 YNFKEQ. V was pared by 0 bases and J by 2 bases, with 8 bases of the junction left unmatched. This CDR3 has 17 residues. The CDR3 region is CASSQEKPASGAYEQYF. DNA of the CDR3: TGTGCCAGCAGCCAAGAAAAGCCGGCTAGCGGGGCCTACGAGCAGTACTTC.

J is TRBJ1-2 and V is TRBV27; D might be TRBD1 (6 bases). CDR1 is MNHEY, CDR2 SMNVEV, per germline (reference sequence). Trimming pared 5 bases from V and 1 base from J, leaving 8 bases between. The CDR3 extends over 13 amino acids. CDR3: CASSGTINYGYTF. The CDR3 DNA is TGTGCCAGCAGTGGGACAATTAACTATGGCTACACCTTC.

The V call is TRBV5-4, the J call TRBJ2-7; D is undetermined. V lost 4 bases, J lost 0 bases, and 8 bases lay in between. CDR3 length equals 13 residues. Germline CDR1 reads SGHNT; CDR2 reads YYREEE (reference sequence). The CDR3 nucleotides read TGTGCCAGCAGCCGTGACAACTCCTACGAGCAGTACTTC. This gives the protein CASSRDNSYEQYF.

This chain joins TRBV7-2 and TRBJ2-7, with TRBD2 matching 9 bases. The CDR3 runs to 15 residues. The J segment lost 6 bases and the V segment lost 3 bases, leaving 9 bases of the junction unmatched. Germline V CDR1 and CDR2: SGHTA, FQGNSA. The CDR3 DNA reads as TGTGCCAGCAGCTTTCATAGCGGGAGAGGCAGCGAGCAGTACTTC. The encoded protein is CASSFHSGRGSEQYF.

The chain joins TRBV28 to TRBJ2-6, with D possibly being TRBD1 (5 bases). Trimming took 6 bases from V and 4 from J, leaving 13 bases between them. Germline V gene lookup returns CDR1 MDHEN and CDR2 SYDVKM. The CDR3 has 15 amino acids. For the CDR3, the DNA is TGTGCCAGCAGACTTCAGGGCCCCGGGGCCAACGTCCTGACTTTC. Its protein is CASRLQGPGANVLTF.

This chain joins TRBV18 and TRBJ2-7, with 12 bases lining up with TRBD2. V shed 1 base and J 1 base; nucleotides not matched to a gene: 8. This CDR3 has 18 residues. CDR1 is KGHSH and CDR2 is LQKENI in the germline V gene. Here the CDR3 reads CASSPRVPTSGGSYEQYF. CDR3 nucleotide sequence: TGTGCCAGCTCACCACGGGTCCCGACTAGCGGGGGTTCCTACGAGCAGTACTTC.

CDR3 nucleotide sequence: TGTGCCAGCAGCTTAGGGGGGAGGACCTACGAGCAGTACTTC. Protein product: CASSLGGRTYEQYF. The chain uses TRBV7-6 and TRBJ2-7; D is possibly TRBD2 (6 bases). Germline V CDR1 and CDR2: SGHVS, FNYEAQ. CDR3 length: 14 amino acids. With 1 base removed from V and 2 bases from J, the gap between germline ends came to 9 bases.

In nucleotides, the CDR3 is TGTGCCAGCAGTTTAAGGGGGGGTAGCGGGACTGACTACGAGCAGTACTTC. This gives the protein CASSLRGGSGTDYEQYF. The rearrangement uses TRBV28 and TRBJ2-7; 8 nucleotides agree with TRBD2. With V trimmed by 2 bases and J by 3 bases, 12 bases remained unmatched. In germline, CDR1 is MDHEN, CDR2 SYDVKM. The CDR3 contains 17 residues.

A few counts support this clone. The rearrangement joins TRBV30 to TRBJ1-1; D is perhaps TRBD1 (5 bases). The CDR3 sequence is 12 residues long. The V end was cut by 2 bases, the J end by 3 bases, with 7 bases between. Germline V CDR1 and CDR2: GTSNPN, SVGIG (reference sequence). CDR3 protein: CAWSWGDTEAFF. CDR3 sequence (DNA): TGTGCCTGGAGTTGGGGGGACACTGAAGCTTTCTTT.

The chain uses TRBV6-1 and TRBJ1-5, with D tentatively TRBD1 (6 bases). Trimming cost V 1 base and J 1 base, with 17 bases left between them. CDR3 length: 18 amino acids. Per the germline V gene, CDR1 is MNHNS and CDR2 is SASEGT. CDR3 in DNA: TGTGCCAGCAGTGAAGGTGACAGGTCTCGTGAAAGCAATCAGCCCCAGCATTTT. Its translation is CASSEGDRSRESNQPQHF.

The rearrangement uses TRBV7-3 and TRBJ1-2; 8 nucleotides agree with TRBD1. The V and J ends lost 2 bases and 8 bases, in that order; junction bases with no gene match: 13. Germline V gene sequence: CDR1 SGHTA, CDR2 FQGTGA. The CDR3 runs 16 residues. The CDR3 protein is CASSLSPGGRSGGYTF. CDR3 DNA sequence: TGTGCCAGCAGCTTATCTCCAGGGGGCCGTTCGGGAGGCTACACCTTC.

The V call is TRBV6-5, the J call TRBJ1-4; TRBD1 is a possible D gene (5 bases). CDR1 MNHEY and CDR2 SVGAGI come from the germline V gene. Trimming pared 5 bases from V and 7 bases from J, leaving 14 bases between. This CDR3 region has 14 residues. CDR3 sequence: CASSNRGMGEKLFF. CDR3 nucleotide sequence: TGTGCCAGCAGTAACCGGGGGATGGGTGAAAAACTGTTTTTT.